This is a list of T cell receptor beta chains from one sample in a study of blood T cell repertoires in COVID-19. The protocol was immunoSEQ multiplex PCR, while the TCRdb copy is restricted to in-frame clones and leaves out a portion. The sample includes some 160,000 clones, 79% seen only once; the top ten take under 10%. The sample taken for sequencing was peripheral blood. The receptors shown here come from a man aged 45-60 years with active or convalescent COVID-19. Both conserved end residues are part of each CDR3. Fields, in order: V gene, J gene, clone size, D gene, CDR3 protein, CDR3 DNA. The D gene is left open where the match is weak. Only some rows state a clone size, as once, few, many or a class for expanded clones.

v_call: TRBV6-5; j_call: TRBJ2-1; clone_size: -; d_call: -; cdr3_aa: CASSYSRQGYNEQFF; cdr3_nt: TGTGCCAGCAGTTACTCGAGGCAGGGCTACAATGAGCAGTTCTTC
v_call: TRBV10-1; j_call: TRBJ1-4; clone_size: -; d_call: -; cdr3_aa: CASSATGNEKLFF; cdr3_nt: TGCGCCAGCAGTGCCACAGGGAATGAAAAACTGTTTTTT
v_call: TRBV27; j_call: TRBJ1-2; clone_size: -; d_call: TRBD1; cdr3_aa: CASIPLGTGNYGYTF; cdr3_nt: TGTGCCAGCATCCCATTGGGGACAGGGAACTATGGCTACACCTTC
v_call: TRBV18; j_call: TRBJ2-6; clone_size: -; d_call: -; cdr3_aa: CASSPSQVLTF; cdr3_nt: TGTGCCAGCTCACCATCCCAAGTCCTGACTTTC
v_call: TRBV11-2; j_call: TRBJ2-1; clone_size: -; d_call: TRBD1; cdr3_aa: CASSLGDRVVDEQFF; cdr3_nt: TGTGCCAGCAGCTTGGGGGACAGGGTCGTCGATGAGCAGTTCTTC
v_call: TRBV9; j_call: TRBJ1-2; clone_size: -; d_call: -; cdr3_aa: CASSDDTYGYTF; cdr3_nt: TGTGCCAGCAGCGACGACACCTATGGCTACACCTTC
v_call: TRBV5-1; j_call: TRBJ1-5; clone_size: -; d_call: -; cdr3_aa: CASSYSGTMGQPQHF; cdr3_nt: TGCGCCAGCAGCTATTCCGGGACAATGGGTCAGCCCCAGCATTTT
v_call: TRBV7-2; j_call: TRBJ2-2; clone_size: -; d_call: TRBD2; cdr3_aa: CASSPSAAGGDTGELFF; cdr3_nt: TGTGCCAGCAGCCCCTCGGCAGCGGGAGGTGACACCGGGGAGCTGTTTTTT
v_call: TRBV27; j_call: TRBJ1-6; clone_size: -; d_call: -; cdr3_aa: CASSFEGFESPLHF; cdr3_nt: TGTGCCAGCAGTTTCGAGGGATTTGAATCACCCCTCCACTTT
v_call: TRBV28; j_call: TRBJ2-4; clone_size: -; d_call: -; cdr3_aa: CASKEGARNIQYF; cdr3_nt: TGTGCCAGCAAGGAGGGGGCTCGGAACATTCAGTACTTC
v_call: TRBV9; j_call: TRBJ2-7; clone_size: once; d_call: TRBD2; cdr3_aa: CASSPDSGGHYEQYF; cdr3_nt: TGTGCCAGCAGCCCTGACTCGGGAGGCCACTACGAGCAGTACTTC
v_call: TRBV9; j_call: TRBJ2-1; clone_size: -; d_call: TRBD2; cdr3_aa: CASSYSGRANEQFF; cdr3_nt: TGTGCCAGCAGCTATAGCGGGAGGGCGAATGAGCAGTTCTTC
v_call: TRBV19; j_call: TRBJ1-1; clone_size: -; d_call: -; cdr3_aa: CASSVRAGTEAFF; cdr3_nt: TGTGCCAGTAGTGTCAGGGCAGGCACTGAAGCTTTCTTT
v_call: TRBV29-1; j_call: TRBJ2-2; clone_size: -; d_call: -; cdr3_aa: CSVVAGLGNGELFF; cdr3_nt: TGCAGCGTTGTGGCCGGGTTAGGTAACGGGGAGCTGTTTTTT
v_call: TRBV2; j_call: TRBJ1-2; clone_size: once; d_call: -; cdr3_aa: CASSALREANYGYTF; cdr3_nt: TGTGCCAGCAGTGCTCTCAGGGAGGCGAACTATGGCTACACCTTC
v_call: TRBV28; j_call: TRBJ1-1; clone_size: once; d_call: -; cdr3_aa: CASSLDTLNAFF; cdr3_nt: TGTGCCAGCAGCCTGGACACACTGAATGCTTTCTTT
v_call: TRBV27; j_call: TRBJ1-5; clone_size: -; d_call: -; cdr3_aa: CASREETGQPQHF; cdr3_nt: TGTGCCAGCAGGGAAGAAACAGGGCAGCCCCAGCATTTT
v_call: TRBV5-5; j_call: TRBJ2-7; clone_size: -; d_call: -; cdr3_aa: CASSLVVGTYEQYF; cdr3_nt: TGTGCCAGCAGCTTGGTTGTCGGGACCTACGAGCAGTACTTC
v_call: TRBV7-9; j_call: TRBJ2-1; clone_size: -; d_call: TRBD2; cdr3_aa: CASSLAFSGRTSGYNEQFF; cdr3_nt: TGTGCCAGCAGCTTAGCTTTCTCAGGGAGAACTAGCGGTTACAATGAGCAGTTCTTC
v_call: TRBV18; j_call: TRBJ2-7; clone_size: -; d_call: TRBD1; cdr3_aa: CASSPTTRQGAYEQYF; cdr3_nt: TGTGCCAGCTCACCTACTACTAGACAGGGGGCCTACGAGCAGTACTTC
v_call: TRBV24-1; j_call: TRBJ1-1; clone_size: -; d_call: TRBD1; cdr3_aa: CATSASTGYTEAFF; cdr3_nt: TGTGCCACCAGTGCTTCGACAGGGTACACTGAAGCTTTCTTT
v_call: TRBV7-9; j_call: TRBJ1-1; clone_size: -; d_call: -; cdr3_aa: CASSLAGFWGDTEAFF; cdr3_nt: TGTGCCAGCAGCTTAGCGGGGTTCTGGGGGGACACTGAAGCTTTCTTT
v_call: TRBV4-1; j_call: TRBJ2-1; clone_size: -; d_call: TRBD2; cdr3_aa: CASSLRLAGDNEQFF; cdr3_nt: TGCGCCAGCAGCCTCCGACTAGCGGGTGACAATGAGCAGTTCTTC